A single sample is the source of the 19 T cell receptor beta chains below, sequenced in a study of CD8 T cells in ankylosing spondylitis. TCRdb processed the 5' RACE reads anew with MiXCR; each CDR3 protein has one entry. The table records about 350,000 distinct CDR3 sequences, roughly 20% of them present only once. Input material: blood, either unsorted or a sorted T cell fraction (not recorded which). These TCRs come from a male donor with ankylosing spondylitis or in good health (not recorded which).

This clonotype was detected only a few times. CDR3 DNA sequence: TGCAGTGCCACGGACCCGGGACAGAACACCGGGGAGCTGTTTTTT. It is translated as CSATDPGQNTGELFF. The rearrangement links TRBV20-1 to TRBJ2-2; D is perhaps TRBD1 (6 bases). Germline V gene data show CDR1 as DFQATT and CDR2 as SNEGSKA (reference sequence). Trimming took 6 bases from V and 1 from J, leaving 15 bases between them. The CDR3 covers 15 residues.

This clonotype appeared a few times. The rearrangement uses TRBV12-5 and TRBJ2-3; D may match TRBD1 or TRBD2 (5 bases each). CDR3 length: 17 amino acids. Germline V gives CDR1 LGHNT, CDR2 FRNRAP. V lost 5 bases, J lost 3 bases, and 21 bases lay in between. CDR3 nucleotides: TGTGCTAGTGGTGAGCCCAGCGGCATTTGGGGGACAGATACGCAGTATTTT. It is translated as CASGEPSGIWGTDTQYF.

This rearrangement joins TRBV11-2 to TRBJ2-3, with TRBD2 identical over 9 bases. Germline CDR1 reads SGHAT; CDR2 reads FQNNGV. J lost 7 bases, V lost 1 base, and 15 bases had no gene match. This CDR3 has 18 amino acids. The CDR3 is CASSLGVYGLAGRNTQYF. For the CDR3, the DNA is TGTGCCAGCAGCTTAGGGGTTTACGGGCTAGCGGGGAGGAATACGCAGTATTTT.

The chain couples TRBV29-1 to TRBJ2-7; weak D call: TRBD2 (7 bases). Germline lookup yields CDR1 SQVTM and CDR2 ANQGSEA. V was shortened by 6 bases and J by 0 bases, with 15 bases between the two germline ends. CDR3 length: 14 residues. The CDR3 spells CSVRGGVGSYEQYF. CDR3 coding DNA: TGCAGCGTCCGAGGGGGGGTGGGCTCCTACGAGCAGTACTTC.

This clonotype showed up just a few times. The chain carries TRBV30 and TRBJ2-5; 7 bases align to TRBD1. The length of the CDR3 is 15 residues. CDR1 and CDR2 from the germline V gene are GTSNPN and SVGIG (reference sequence). With 0 bases clipped from V and 4 bases from J, the junction kept 8 bases outside the gene matches. CDR3 sequence reads: CAWSVLQGMGETQYF. CDR3 in DNA: TGTGCCTGGAGTGTACTACAGGGGATGGGAGAGACCCAGTACTTC.

The chain joins TRBV6-4 to TRBJ2-2; D is ambiguous. Germline CDR1 is MRHNA and CDR2 is SNTAGT. CDR3 length equals 15 residues. Trimming took off 0 bases at V and 6 bases at J, with 11 bases between the two ends. The CDR3 DNA follows: TGTGCCAGCAGTGACTCAAGTTTGTCGGCCGGGGAGCTGTTTTTT. This translates into CASSDSSLSAGELFF.

This chain links TRBV20-1 with TRBJ1-1; possible D gene TRBD1, 5 bases. The CDR3 length is 13 residues. CDR1 and CDR2 from the germline V gene are DFQATT and SNEGSKA (reference sequence). V was trimmed by 3 bases and J by 0 bases, leaving 8 bases between them. The chain's CDR3 is CSASQGMNTEAFF. CDR3 sequence (DNA): TGCAGTGCTAGTCAGGGAATGAACACTGAAGCTTTCTTT.

This rearrangement joins TRBV4-1 to TRBJ2-2; D remains ambiguous. The V gene lost 4 bases and the J gene lost 0 bases, with 9 bases spanning the gap. The CDR3 has 15 amino acids. Germline-derived CDR1 and CDR2 are MGHRA and YSYEKL. The CDR3 DNA is TGCGCCAGCAGCCCATCAGAACCGAACACCGGGGAGCTGTTTTTT. Translation gives CASSPSEPNTGELFF.

The chain uses TRBV6-5 and TRBJ2-1; 7 bases agree with TRBD1. CDR3 length: 14 amino acids. The V segment lost 0 bases and the J segment 9 bases; nucleotides outside the gene matches: 5. The germline gives CDR1 MNHEY, CDR2 SVGAGI. CDR3 coding DNA: TGTGCCAGCAGTTACTCCGGCCAGGGGGTTGAGCAGTTCTTC. The encoded protein is CASSYSGQGVEQFF.

This clonotype was recorded a few times. The V gene is TRBV12-3 or TRBV12-4, the J gene TRBJ2-7; possibly TRBD1 or TRBD2 for D (5 bases each). V was cut by 5 bases and J by 5 bases, with 22 bases left in between. There are 16 residues in the CDR3. The CDR3, as DNA: TGTGCCAGCAGTGGTGGACCGGACACGGGACGCCACGAGCAGTACTTC. Encoded protein: CASSGGPDTGRHEQYF.

The chain recombines TRBV27 with TRBJ2-2; the match to TRBD1 covers 8 bases. CDR1 is MNHEY and CDR2 is SMNVEV in the germline V gene (reference sequence). The CDR3 contains 17 residues. The V segment lost 3 bases and the J segment 13 bases; nucleotides outside the gene matches: 19. CDR3 bases: TGTGCCAGCAGTTTTTCGGCGGGACAGGAGACCGGGGAAGGGCTGTTTTTT. It is translated as CASSFSAGQETGEGLFF.

The sample holds many counts of this clonotype. The CDR3 DNA reads as TGCAGTGCTAGAGTGTATCTAGCGGGGGTCGAGCAGTACTTC. It encodes CSARVYLAGVEQYF. This sequence joins TRBV20-1 and TRBJ2-7; 10 bases map to TRBD2. CDR1 is DFQATT and CDR2 is SNEGSKA in the germline V gene (reference sequence). The V segment lost 1 base and the J segment 6 bases; nucleotides outside the gene matches: 6. The CDR3 consists of 14 residues.

This clonotype was recorded a few times. The chain links TRBV12-3 or TRBV12-4 to TRBJ2-2, with 14 positions matching TRBD2. After removal of 6 bases from V and 2 bases from J, the junction contained 5 bases not matched to a gene. CDR3 length: 17 residues. DNA for the CDR3: TGTGCCAGCAGCCGACTAGCGGGGGGGCCTAACACCGGGGAGCTGTTTTTT. Its protein is CASSRLAGGPNTGELFF.

The rearrangement links TRBV15 to TRBJ2-3; 8 positions match TRBD2. Germline V gene sequence: CDR1 LNHNV, CDR2 YYDKDF (reference sequence). V trimming: 0 bases; J trimming: 3 bases; junction bases outside the gene matches: 5. The CDR3 has 16 residues. CDR3 DNA sequence: TGTGCCACCAGCAGAGAGGTAGCGGGGAGAACAGATACGCAGTATTTT. Amino acids: CATSREVAGRTDTQYF.

The chain has TRBV18 and TRBJ1-4; a possible D gene is TRBD1 (5 bases). This CDR3 has 16 amino acids. Germline loops: CDR1 KGHSH, CDR2 LQKENI. The germline V and J ends were trimmed by 1 base and 2 bases, with 11 bases remaining between them. The CDR3 bases are TGTGCCAGCTCACCACTCTGGGGGAAGACTAATGAAAAACTGTTTTTT. This codes for CASSPLWGKTNEKLFF.

V and J are TRBV9 and TRBJ1-1; D is uncertain. V lost 3 bases and J lost 2, with 8 bases in between. Germline CDR1 reads SGDLS; CDR2 reads YYNGEE. The CDR3 has 13 amino acids. The CDR3 DNA is TGTGCCAGCAGCGCCGGGTTAAACACTGAAGCTTTCTTT. As protein: CASSAGLNTEAFF.

The chain carries TRBV6-1 and TRBJ2-3; TRBD1 matches at 7 bases. Germline CDR1 MNHNS, CDR2 SASEGT. CDR3 length: 17 amino acids. V lost 1 base, J lost 2 bases, and 9 bases stayed unmatched. The CDR3 is CASSEEGPTGPTDTQYF. The CDR3 DNA is TGTGCCAGCAGTGAAGAGGGGCCGACAGGGCCCACAGATACGCAGTATTTT.

This clonotype was observed a handful of times. The chain combines TRBV7-9 with TRBJ2-5; 9 bases are shared with TRBD1. CDR3 length: 17 residues. V trimming: 4 bases; J trimming: 5 bases; junction bases outside the gene matches: 14. Looked up from germline, CDR1 is SEHNR and CDR2 is FQNEAQ (reference sequence). The CDR3 nucleotides read TGTGCCAGCAGCTCTTCAACCGACTGGGACAGGGCGGAGACCCAGTACTTC. Residues: CASSSSTDWDRAETQYF.

The CDR3, as DNA: TGTGCCAGCAGTTGCCGGGACTGCCAAGAGACCCAGTACTTC. Translation gives CASSCRDCQETQYF. V is TRBV12-3 or TRBV12-4 and J is TRBJ2-5; TRBD2 is a possible D gene (6 bases). This CDR3 comprises 14 residues. V was shortened by 4 bases and J by 1 base, with 10 bases between the two germline ends.